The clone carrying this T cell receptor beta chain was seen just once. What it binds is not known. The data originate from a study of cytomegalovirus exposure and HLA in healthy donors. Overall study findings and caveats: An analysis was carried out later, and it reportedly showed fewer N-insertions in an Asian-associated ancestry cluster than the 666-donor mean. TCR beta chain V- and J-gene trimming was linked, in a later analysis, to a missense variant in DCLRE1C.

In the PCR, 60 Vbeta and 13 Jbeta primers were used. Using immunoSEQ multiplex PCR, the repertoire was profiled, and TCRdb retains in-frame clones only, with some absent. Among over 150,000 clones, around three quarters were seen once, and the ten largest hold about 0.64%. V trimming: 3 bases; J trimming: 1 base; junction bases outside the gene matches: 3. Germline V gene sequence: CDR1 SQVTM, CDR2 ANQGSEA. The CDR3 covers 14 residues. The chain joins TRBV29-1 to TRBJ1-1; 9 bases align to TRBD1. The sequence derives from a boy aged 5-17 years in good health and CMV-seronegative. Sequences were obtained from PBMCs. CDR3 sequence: CSVEAGQGNTEAFF. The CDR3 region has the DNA TGCAGCGTTGAGGCGGGACAGGGGAACACTGAAGCTTTCTTT.